The T cell receptor (beta chain) under discussion was sequenced for a study of radiation and T cells in renal cell carcinoma. Measured with immunoSEQ multiplex PCR; TCRdb has only the in-frame clones, and not every one. The table lists 120,000 to 150,000 clones, less than 90% of them singletons. This clone was counted between two and nine times. Stated time point: baseline pretreatment blood. Treatment indicated: 15 Gy SBRT to primary tumor, nephrectomy 4 weeks later. CDR1 is SGHKS and CDR2 is YYEKEE in the germline V gene (reference sequence). This CDR3 is 15 amino acids long. V shed 0 bases and J shed 0 bases, with 9 bases lying between them.

The chain uses TRBV5-5 and TRBJ1-1; D not certain. The material sequenced was blood, taken from a patient whose treatment included radiotherapy and nephrectomy. This receptor was identified in a woman in her 70s with renal cell carcinoma. The CDR3, as DNA: TGTGCCAGCAGCTTGGGGTTGGTCATGAACACTGAAGCTTTCTTT. This gives the protein CASSLGLVMNTEAFF.